This TCR beta chain was documented in a study of blood T cells in healthy people across ages. Study results and caveats: A greater number of naive CD4+ cells and higher diversity distinguished long-lived donors from aged donors. It was held that diversity estimates obtained from one million T cells represented underestimates.

The second PCR ran roughly 6 to 11 cycles with a sample-barcoded 5' primer and J-beta primers. Per-sample output comprised a minimum of 2.5 million paired-end reads containing CDR3. Each CDR3 protein gets one entry after TCRdb re-called the 5' RACE reads with MiXCR. The table has about 1.4 million distinct CDR3 sequences, roughly 60% seen once. Germline V CDR1 and CDR2: MGHRA, YSYEKL. CDR3 size: 14 residues. V gave up 2 bases and J gave up 8 bases; unmatched junction bases: 8. The study isolated at least 6.5 million PBMCs from each sample. Note on this clonotype: Its specificity is unknown.

This clonotype was obtained from a man aged 18 to 35 in good health. The specimen was blood. V gene TRBV4-1 combines with J gene TRBJ1-2; 7 bases fit TRBD1. The CDR3 DNA is TGCGCCAGCAGCCAACGGGACAGCCCCCAGGGCTACACCTTC. Protein product: CASSQRDSPQGYTF.